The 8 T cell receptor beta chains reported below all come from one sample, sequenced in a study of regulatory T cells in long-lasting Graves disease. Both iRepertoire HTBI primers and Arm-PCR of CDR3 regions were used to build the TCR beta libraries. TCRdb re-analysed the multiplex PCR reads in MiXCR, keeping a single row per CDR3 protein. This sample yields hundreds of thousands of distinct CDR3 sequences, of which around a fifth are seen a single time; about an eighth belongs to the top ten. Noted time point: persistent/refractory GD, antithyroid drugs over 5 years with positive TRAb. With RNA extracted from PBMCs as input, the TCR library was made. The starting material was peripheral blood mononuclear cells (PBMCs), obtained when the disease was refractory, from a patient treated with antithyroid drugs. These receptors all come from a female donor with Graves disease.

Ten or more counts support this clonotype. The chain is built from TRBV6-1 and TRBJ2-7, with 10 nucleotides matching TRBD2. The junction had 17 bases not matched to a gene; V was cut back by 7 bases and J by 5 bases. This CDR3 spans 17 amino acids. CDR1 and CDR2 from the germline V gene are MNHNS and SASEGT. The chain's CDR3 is CASTDSGLAVPRNEQYF. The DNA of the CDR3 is TGTGCCAGCACCGATTCCGGACTAGCGGTGCCTAGAAACGAGCAGTACTTC.

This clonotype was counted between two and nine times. Written as DNA, the CDR3 is TGTGCCAGTAGTCCAGGGTCTACGGGGGATCAGCCCCAGCATTTT. Protein sequence: CASSPGSTGDQPQHF. The J gene is TRBJ1-5, the V gene TRBV19; a possible D gene is TRBD1 (5 bases). V was trimmed by 5 bases and J by 5 bases, leaving 16 bases between them. Germline lookup yields CDR1 LNHDA and CDR2 SQIVND (reference sequence). The CDR3 totals 15 residues.

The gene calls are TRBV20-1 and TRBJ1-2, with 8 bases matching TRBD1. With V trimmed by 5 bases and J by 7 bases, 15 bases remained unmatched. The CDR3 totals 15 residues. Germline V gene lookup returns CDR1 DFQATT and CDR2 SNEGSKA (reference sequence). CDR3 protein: CSAHHRLGQGGGYTF. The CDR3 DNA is TGCAGTGCTCATCATCGACTCGGACAGGGCGGTGGCTACACCTTC.

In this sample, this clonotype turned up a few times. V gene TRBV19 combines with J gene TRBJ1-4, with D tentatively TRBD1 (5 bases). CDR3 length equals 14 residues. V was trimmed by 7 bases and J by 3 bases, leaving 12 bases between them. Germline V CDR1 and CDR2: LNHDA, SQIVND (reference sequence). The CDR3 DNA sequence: TGTGCCAGTAATCCGGGGGGAGCTAATGAAAAACTGTTTTTT. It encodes CASNPGGANEKLFF.

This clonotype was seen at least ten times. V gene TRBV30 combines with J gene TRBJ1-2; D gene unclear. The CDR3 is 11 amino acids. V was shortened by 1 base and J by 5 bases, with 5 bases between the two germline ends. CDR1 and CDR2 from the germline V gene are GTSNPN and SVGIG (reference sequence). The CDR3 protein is CAWSAYYGYTF. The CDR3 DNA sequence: TGTGCCTGGAGTGCCTATTATGGCTACACCTTC.

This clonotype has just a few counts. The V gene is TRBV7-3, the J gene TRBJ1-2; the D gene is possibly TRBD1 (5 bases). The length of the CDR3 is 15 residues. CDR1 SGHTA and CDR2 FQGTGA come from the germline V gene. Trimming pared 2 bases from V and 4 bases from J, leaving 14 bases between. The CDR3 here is CASSLEARGAYGYTF. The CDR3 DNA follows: TGTGCCAGCAGCTTAGAAGCGCGGGGCGCCTATGGCTACACCTTC.

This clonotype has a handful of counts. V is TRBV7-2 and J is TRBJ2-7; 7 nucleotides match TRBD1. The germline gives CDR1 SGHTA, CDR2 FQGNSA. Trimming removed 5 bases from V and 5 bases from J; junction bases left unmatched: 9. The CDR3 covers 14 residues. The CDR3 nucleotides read TGTGCCAGCAGCAACCAACGGGACAGCCACGAGCAGTACTTC. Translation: CASSNQRDSHEQYF.

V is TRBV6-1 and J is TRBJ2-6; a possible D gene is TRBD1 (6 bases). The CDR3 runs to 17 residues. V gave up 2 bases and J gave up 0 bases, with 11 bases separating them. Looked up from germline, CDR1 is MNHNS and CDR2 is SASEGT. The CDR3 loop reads CASSELDRTSGANVLTF. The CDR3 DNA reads TGTGCCAGCAGTGAACTCGACAGGACCTCTGGGGCCAACGTCCTGACTTTC.